The 11 T cell receptor beta chains reported below all come from one sample, sequenced in a study of TIL therapy for anti-PD-1-resistant metastatic lung cancer. The time point here: pre-treatment sample, taken before nivolumab and TIL therapy. Pleural nodules or supraclavicular lymph nodes made up most of the excised metastases sampled. The immunoSEQ assay was v3. Using immunoSEQ multiplex PCR, the repertoire was profiled, and TCRdb retains in-frame clones only, with some absent. The sample contains about 6,400 clones, around 60% of which appear only once. Specimen: tumor tissue, collected at baseline. The receptors derive from a person between 30 and 79 years old with non-small cell lung cancer.

The chain couples TRBV12-3 or TRBV12-4 to TRBJ1-1; D is unclear. V gave up 6 bases and J gave up 3 bases, with 8 bases separating them. The CDR3 runs 12 residues. CDR3 sequence reads: CASSGGHTEAFF. Here the CDR3 DNA reads TGTGCCAGCAGCGGAGGTCACACTGAAGCTTTCTTT.

CDR3 nucleotide sequence: TGTGCCAGCAGTAGGGACCCATCCGGCTCTCTCGAGCAGTACTTC. The encoded protein is CASSRDPSGSLEQYF. J is TRBJ2-7 and V is TRBV6-2 or TRBV6-3; TRBD1 or TRBD2 may be the D gene (5 bases each). V lost 5 bases to trimming and J lost 6 bases, with 20 bases between them. The germline gives CDR1 MNHEY, CDR2 SVGEGT. CDR3 length: 15 residues.

This clone occurred a few times. The V call is TRBV2, the J call TRBJ1-5, with D maybe TRBD1 (5 bases). CDR3 length: 14 amino acids. The V gene lost 8 bases and the J gene lost 3 bases, with 14 bases spanning the gap. Germline values: CDR1 SNHLY, CDR2 FYNNEI. The CDR3 reads CASSDSNYNQPQHF. CDR3 coding DNA: TGTGCCAGCTCAGACAGTAACTACAATCAGCCCCAGCATTTT.

This sequence joins TRBV10-2 and TRBJ2-5; D ambiguous. Germline V gene lookup returns CDR1 WSHSY and CDR2 SAAADI. The CDR3 has 14 amino acids. The V end was cut by 0 bases, the J end by 5 bases, with 10 bases between. For the CDR3, the DNA is TGCGCCAGCAGTGAGTCGGTGTATCGGGAGACCCAGTACTTC. Its translation: CASSESVYRETQYF.

The chain combines TRBV7-2 with TRBJ2-3, with D possibly TRBD1 on 8 matching bases. V was trimmed by 1 base and J by 4 bases, leaving 12 bases between them. The CDR3 totals 15 residues. Looked up from germline, CDR1 is SGHTA and CDR2 is FQGNSA. CDR3 sequence: CASSLGTGRADTQYF. The CDR3 DNA is TGTGCCAGCAGCTTAGGGACAGGGAGGGCAGATACGCAGTATTTT.

The V call is TRBV7-2, the J call TRBJ2-1; TRBD1 or TRBD2 may be the D gene (5 bases each). Trimming left V 5 bases short and J 5 bases short, with 10 bases between. Germline V gene lookup returns CDR1 SGHTA and CDR2 FQGNSA. The CDR3 sequence is 13 residues long. The CDR3 loop is CASSPRGDNEQFF. DNA for the CDR3: TGTGCCAGCAGCCCAAGGGGAGACAATGAGCAGTTCTTC. Full variable domain (remainder filled in from reference TRBV7-2 and TRBJ2-1): GAGVSQSPSNKVTEKGKDVELRCDPISGHTALYWYRQSLGQGLEFLIYFQGNSAPDKSGLPSDRFSAERTGGSVSTLTIQRTQQEDSAVYLCASSPRGDNEQFFGPGTRLTVL.

This clone was seen more than once but under ten times. V and J are TRBV20-1 and TRBJ1-2; D might be TRBD1 (6 bases). The V end lost 3 bases, the J end lost 4 bases, and 15 bases lay between the germline ends. CDR1 is DFQATT, CDR2 SNEGSKA, per germline (reference sequence). This CDR3 has 14 residues. CDR3 loop: CSASMGAWGYGYTF. CDR3 nucleotides: TGCAGTGCTAGTATGGGGGCCTGGGGCTATGGCTACACCTTC.

V usage is TRBV7-6 and J usage is TRBJ1-2; D might be TRBD1 (5 bases). This CDR3 has 18 amino acids. V was pared by 1 base and J by 8 bases, with 26 bases between. Germline lookup yields CDR1 SGHVS and CDR2 FNYEAQ. CDR3 sequence: CASSLDWGRRRLEQGYTF. CDR3 nucleotide sequence: TGTGCCAGCAGCTTAGATTGGGGGAGGCGACGACTGGAGCAGGGCTACACCTTC.

This clone was recorded a few times. This chain uses TRBV5-5 with TRBJ1-6; 8 positions agree with TRBD1. V trimming: 3 bases; J trimming: 9 bases; junction bases outside the gene matches: 8. Germline V lookup: CDR1 SGHKS, CDR2 YYEKEE (reference sequence). The CDR3 spans 15 residues. CDR3: CASSSRTGSSSPLHF. CDR3 nucleotides: TGTGCCAGCAGCTCGCGGACAGGGAGCAGTTCACCCCTCCACTTT.

The chain employs TRBV7-8 and TRBJ1-6; D possibly corresponds to TRBD1 (6 bases). The germline V gene encodes CDR1 SGHVS and CDR2 FQNEAQ. V lost 1 base and J 9 bases, leaving 16 bases between the germline ends. The CDR3 is 16 residues long. The CDR3 sequence is CASSLEGRGLASPLHF. The CDR3 nucleotides are TGTGCCAGCAGCTTAGAAGGCAGGGGCCTCGCTTCACCCCTCCACTTT.

This chain uses TRBV30 with TRBJ1-2, with D possibly matching TRBD1 (6 bases). V was pared by 2 bases and J by 3 bases, with 22 bases between. CDR3 size: 17 residues. CDR1 is GTSNPN, CDR2 SVGIG, per germline (reference sequence). The chain's CDR3 is CAWSSLGHLASYYGYTF. CDR3 bases: TGTGCCTGGAGTTCCTTGGGACATTTAGCTTCGTACTATGGCTACACCTTC.